This entry features one T cell receptor (beta chain) sequence. What it recognizes is unknown. This sample is drawn from a study of OX40 agonist ivuxolimab in advanced cancers. Overall study: All patients had ivuxolimab intravenously every 2 weeks at 0.01 to 10 mg/kg. Study results and caveats: Among T cells, CD8+ cells averaged more expanded clones than CD4+ cells.

Germline values: CDR1 SGHRS, CDR2 YFSETQ. With 2 bases clipped from V and 6 bases from J, the junction kept 10 bases outside the gene matches. CDR3 length equals 15 residues. Using immunoSEQ multiplex PCR, the repertoire was profiled, and TCRdb retains in-frame clones only, with some absent. The data contain some 66,000 clones, 85% of them seen just once; the ten biggest clones take up about 0.83%. The rearrangement uses TRBV5-1 and TRBJ2-7; TRBD1 agrees at 8 bases. The sequence was collected from an adult with an advanced solid tumor such as melanoma, head and neck, liver or kidney cancer. Sequences were derived from CD4+ or CD8+ T cells sorted from blood, sampled in a trial of the OX40 agonist ivuxolimab. The CDR3 loop is CASSFRTGSDSEQYF. For the CDR3, the DNA is TGCGCCAGCAGCTTCCGGACAGGGTCTGACTCCGAGCAGTACTTC.